This TCR beta chain was observed in a study of T cell responses to AZD1222 COVID-19 vaccine (dated by TCRdb to about 2021). About the full investigation: AZD1222 recipients with second doses at about 4 weeks or about 12 weeks were pooled, because spike-specific TCR depth and breadth did not differ between schedules. TCR sequencing covered about 230 trial participants: around 210 given two doses of AZD1222 and 26 given two doses of MenACWY control vaccine. Trial participants were enrolled into age subgroups of 18-55, 56-69 and 70-plus years, which contained about 150, 28 and 57 TCR-sequenced participants, respectively.

In regard to this clone: Its antigen is not yet known. Qualities for individual bases were not recorded, and no much larger clone is one base off.

Via the germline V gene, CDR1 is SGHTA and CDR2 FQGNSA. At the junction V is shortened by 4 bases and J by 5 bases; bases outside the gene matches: 6. The CDR3 runs 14 amino acids, cysteine and phenylalanine included. Only the CDR3 portion is preserved as DNA: 42 bases, with reading frame beginning at the first base. This specimen's time point label, per the study, means: baseline before first vaccination. Vaccinee samples were obtained from the UK trials COV001 and COV002, which included a single-blind randomized controlled phase 2/3 trial of AZD1222 (ChAdOx1 nCoV-19) in healthy adults. For TCRbeta chain sequencing, PBMC samples from trial participants were taken at day 0 and at day 28 after the second dose. Results and caveats for the whole study, not just this receptor: Reportedly, close to half of the unique spike-specific TCRs recognized epitopes lying outside the regions that are mutated in the B.1.351 and B.1.1.7 variants. Participants were mostly white British, with more females than males. The authors suggested clonal diversity may have been underestimated. Vaccine-associated CD4 TCRs spanned the whole spike protein, with dominant responses in regions 160-218 and 743-854. Spike-specific TCR breadth and depth rose significantly after two AZD1222 doses compared with day 0 and with MenACWY recipients. Conclusions about previously exposed vaccinees are limited, since just five or six AZD1222 recipients were seropositive for SARS-CoV-2 at baseline. The 56-69-year group was small, and its depth increase did not reach significance, likely because of low power. Because no day 14 peak-response samples were available, the repertoires could be characterized only after the peak T cell response.

The CDR3 regions of human TCRbeta chains were analyzed by immunosequencing. As for how the authors treated the data: TCRs in the repertoires were compared against a reference library of SARS-CoV-2-specific TCRs that had been generated with the MIRA antigen-specificity platform. Breadth meant the fraction of unique TCRs that were SARS-CoV-2-associated, whereas depth meant the fraction of total T cells that were SARS-CoV-2-associated. Each spike-specific TCR was assigned to its reactive spike region and to a CD4 or CD8 class using the MIRA data. Log10-transformed breadth and depth values were compared by one-way ANOVA with Sidak's multiple comparisons tests. TCRdb limited this immuneACCESS table to in-frame rearrangements with V and J called. A share of clones is missing; checked studies link under half to unresolved V genes, and the rest is unexplained. The V and J calls and the clone size are those of that table, but D and trimming were determined from the DNA. The sample records roughly 150,000 clones, approximately 92% of which are singletons. Of the sample, around 6.9% falls within the top ten clones.

The sequencing used peripheral blood, collected on day 0 of AZD1222 vaccination. The chain uses TRBV7-2 and TRBJ2-5; 8 bases in the middle match TRBD1. The TCR sequence derives from an adult in good health. The CDR3 protein: CASSSGTGYETQYF. The nucleotides read TGTGCCAGCAGCTCTGGGACAGGATACGAGACCCAGTACTTC.